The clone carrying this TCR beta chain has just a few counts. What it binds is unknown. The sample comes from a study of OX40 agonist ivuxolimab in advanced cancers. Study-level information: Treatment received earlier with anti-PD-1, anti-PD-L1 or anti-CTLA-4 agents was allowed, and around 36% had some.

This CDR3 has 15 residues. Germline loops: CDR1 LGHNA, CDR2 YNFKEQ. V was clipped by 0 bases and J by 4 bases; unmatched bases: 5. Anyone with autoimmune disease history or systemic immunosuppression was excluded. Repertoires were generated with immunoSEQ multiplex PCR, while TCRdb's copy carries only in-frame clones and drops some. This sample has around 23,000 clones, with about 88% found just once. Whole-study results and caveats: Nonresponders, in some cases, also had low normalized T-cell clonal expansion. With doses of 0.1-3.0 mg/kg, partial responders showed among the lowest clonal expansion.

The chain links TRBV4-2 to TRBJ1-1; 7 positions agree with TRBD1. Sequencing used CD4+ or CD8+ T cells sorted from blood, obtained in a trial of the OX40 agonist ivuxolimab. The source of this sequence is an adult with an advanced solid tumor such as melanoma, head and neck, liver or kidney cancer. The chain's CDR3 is CASSQEGTAATEAFF. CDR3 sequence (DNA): TGTGCCAGCAGCCAAGAAGGGACAGCGGCCACTGAAGCTTTCTTT.